A single sample gave rise to the 15 T cell receptor beta chains below, sequenced in a study of beta chain features in type 1 diabetes. General observations from the study: Shorter TCRB CDR3s, moderately but significantly so, were found in Type 1 diabetes patients in all four CD4+ subsets.

Every isolated RNA sample was fully reverse transcribed, so sequencing captured expressed TCRB transcripts. Method: immunoSEQ multiplex PCR; TCRdb's copy keeps in-frame clones and lacks some. Among 550,000 to 850,000 clones listed, around an eighth were seen once. These receptors lack a known antigen. Sequenced input: naive CD4+ T cells from blood. Receptors originate from a man aged 18 to 30 with type 1 diabetes.

This clone was seen more than once but under ten times. The rearrangement uses TRBV4-1 and TRBJ1-5; D ambiguous. CDR1 is MGHRA and CDR2 is YSYEKL in the germline V gene. This CDR3 region has 12 residues. With 0 bases removed from V and 5 bases from J, the gap between germline ends came to 2 bases. CDR3 bases: TGCGCCAGCAGCCAAGACGATCAGCCCCAGCATTTT. It encodes CASSQDDQPQHF.

The chain links TRBV2 to TRBJ2-7; D is unresolved. V was clipped by 1 base and J by 4 bases, with 8 bases between them. Germline V lookup: CDR1 SNHLY, CDR2 FYNNEI. The CDR3 runs 13 residues. The CDR3 region has the DNA TGTGCCAGCAGTGAAGGGCCTAAATACGAGCAGTACTTC. Its translation: CASSEGPKYEQYF.

The chain is built from TRBV29-1 and TRBJ1-4; possibly TRBD1 for D (5 bases). V shed 4 bases and J shed 6 bases, with 12 bases lying between them. The germline gives CDR1 SQVTM, CDR2 ANQGSEA. The CDR3 has 13 amino acids. Written as DNA, the CDR3 is TGCAGCGTTGTCTTGGGACGTGATGAAAAACTGTTTTTT. As protein: CSVVLGRDEKLFF. Variable domain in full (rest from reference TRBV29-1 and TRBJ1-4): SAVISQKPSRDICQRGTSLTIQCQVDSQVTMMFWYRQQPGQSLTLIATANQGSEATYESGFVIDKFPISRPNLTFSTLTVSNMSPEDSSIYLCSVVLGRDEKLFFGSGTQLSVL.

This clone has only a few counts. The V call is TRBV28, the J call TRBJ1-2; TRBD1 matches at 9 bases. The CDR3 consists of 20 residues. The germline V gene has CDR1 MDHEN and CDR2 SYDVKM. The J segment lost 4 bases and the V segment lost 2 bases, leaving 20 bases of the junction unmatched. CDR3 nucleotides: TGTGCCAGCAGTTTACCCCCTATAATGTTCGTGGGACAGGGTGTCTATGGCTACACCTTC. Encoded protein: CASSLPPIMFVGQGVYGYTF.

There are a few counts of this clone. The CDR3 reads CASSLMAEALVYGYTF. The DNA of the CDR3 is TGTGCCAGCAGTTTAATGGCGGAGGCATTGGTCTATGGCTACACCTTC. The chain uses TRBV28 and TRBJ1-2; no reliable D call. The germline CDR1 and CDR2 sequences are MDHEN and SYDVKM. The CDR3 spans 16 residues. The V gene lost 2 bases and the J gene lost 4 bases, with 17 bases spanning the gap.

On this clone itself: Other DNA sequences of this sample code for an identical CDR3. This chain links TRBV6-5 with TRBJ2-3; D not resolved. The CDR3 length is 14 residues. Germline CDR1 is MNHEY and CDR2 is SVGAGI. V was pared by 0 bases and J by 4 bases, with 8 bases between. The CDR3 DNA follows: TGTGCCAGCAGTTACTCGGGTACCGCAGATACGCAGTATTTT. Protein sequence: CASSYSGTADTQYF.

The chain combines TRBV6-1 with TRBJ2-1, with a tentative D call TRBD1 (5 bases). This CDR3 is built from 16 residues. V was trimmed by 0 bases and J by 6 bases, leaving 15 bases between them. The germline gives CDR1 MNHNS, CDR2 SASEGT. The CDR3 region has the DNA TGTGCCAGCAGTGAAGCGCGGACCGCTAGGGGCAATGAGCAGTTCTTC. This translates into CASSEARTARGNEQFF.

The genes are TRBV10-3 and TRBJ2-1, with TRBD1 as a possible D gene (5 bases). Germline V gene sequence: CDR1 ENHRY, CDR2 SYGVKD. CDR3 length equals 15 residues. V was trimmed by 2 bases and J by 4 bases, leaving 12 bases between them. The CDR3 DNA reads as TGTGCCATCAGTGAGGGGCAGGGCGTTTACAATGAGCAGTTCTTC. As protein: CAISEGQGVYNEQFF.

The chain employs TRBV30 and TRBJ1-2, with TRBD1 matching 7 bases. The CDR3 consists of 11 residues. V trimming: 2 bases; J trimming: 11 bases; junction bases outside the gene matches: 5. Germline values: CDR1 GTSNPN, CDR2 SVGIG (reference sequence). The CDR3: CAWSLSRGYTF. For the CDR3, the DNA is TGTGCCTGGAGTTTGTCCAGGGGGTACACCTTC.

This chain joins TRBV28 and TRBJ2-7; D may be TRBD1 or TRBD2 (6 bases each). Trimming shortened V by 6 bases and J by 1 base, and 13 bases separated the two germline ends. This CDR3 region has 14 residues. The germline V gene encodes CDR1 MDHEN and CDR2 SYDVKM. The CDR3 sequence is CASSQGGGSYEQYF. The DNA of the CDR3 is TGTGCCAGCAGCCAAGGAGGGGGATCCTACGAGCAGTACTTC.

This clone has a handful of counts. This chain uses TRBV14 with TRBJ1-2; D gene unclear. The germline V gene has CDR1 SGHDN and CDR2 FVKESK. The V and J ends lost 10 bases and 2 bases respectively, with 14 bases between them. This CDR3 contains 13 residues. The CDR3 nucleotides are TGTGCCACCTCATCCGGCCTAAACTATGGCTACACCTTC. It specifies CATSSGLNYGYTF.

This clone showed up just a few times. The chain joins TRBV25-1 to TRBJ2-1; TRBD2 agrees at 8 bases. The CDR3 length is 13 residues. The ends lost 9 bases at V and 5 bases at J; junction bases unmatched: 6. Germline V gene lookup returns CDR1 MGHDK and CDR2 SYGVNS. Written as DNA, the CDR3 is TGTGCCAGAGAGCGGGGGATTAACAATGAGCAGTTCTTC. As protein: CARERGINNEQFF.

The CDR3 region is CASSLRTSGAPDTQYF. As DNA, the CDR3 is TGTGCCAGCAGCTTAAGGACTAGCGGGGCGCCAGATACGCAGTATTTT. The rearrangement joins TRBV5-6 to TRBJ2-3; 12 positions agree with TRBD2. Per the germline V gene, CDR1 is SGHDT and CDR2 is YYEEEE. The V gene end was trimmed by 2 bases and the J gene end by 4 bases; junction bases not matched to a gene: 5. The CDR3 is 16 residues long.

This clone was observed a few times. This chain uses TRBV30 with TRBJ2-5; D gene unclear. The germline V gene has CDR1 GTSNPN and CDR2 SVGIG (reference sequence). The CDR3 runs 13 residues. Trimming took 2 bases from V and 7 from J, leaving 14 bases between them. In DNA, the CDR3 is TGTGCCTGGAGTCCCCTAACGATGACGACCCAGTACTTC. This codes for CAWSPLTMTTQYF.

Of note for this clone: The same CDR3 is also encoded by other DNA sequences in this sample. This chain joins TRBV5-1 and TRBJ2-7, with a weak D call TRBD1 (5 bases). The V gene lost 7 bases and the J gene lost 0 bases, with 8 bases spanning the gap. Germline lookup yields CDR1 SGHRS and CDR2 YFSETQ. CDR3 length equals 12 residues. Here the CDR3 reads CASSQDSYEQYF. In nucleotides, the CDR3 is TGCGCCAGCTCACAGGACTCCTACGAGCAGTACTTC.